This T cell receptor (beta chain) stems from a study of cytomegalovirus exposure and HLA in healthy donors. Overall study context: Some 200 million T cells yielded 100 million or so unique TCR beta sequences, as an earlier analysis found. Overall study results and limits: Under in vitro conditions, three CMV-associated chains were confirmed as specific for CMV antigens. About 87% or about 30% of the time was how often most TCR beta V segments were productive, according to an earlier analysis.

Primers: 60 Vbeta forward and 13 Jbeta reverse. Using immunoSEQ multiplex PCR, the repertoire was profiled, and TCRdb retains in-frame clones only, with some absent. The sample holds about 180,000 clones, less than 80% seen once. V lost 4 bases to trimming and J lost 3 bases, with 20 bases between them. Germline CDR1 and CDR2: SEHNR and FQNEAQ (reference sequence). The CDR3 runs 17 residues. As regards this clone: The antigen remains unidentified.

This sequence originates from a man in his late teens or twenties in good health and CMV-seronegative. The J gene is TRBJ2-3, the V gene TRBV7-9; D possibly corresponds to TRBD2 (6 bases). Sequencing was carried out using PBMCs. CDR3 nucleotide sequence: TGTGCCAGCAGCTCCGAGGGGAGGAGGGGAGGTACAGATACGCAGTATTTT. It encodes CASSSEGRRGGTDTQYF.